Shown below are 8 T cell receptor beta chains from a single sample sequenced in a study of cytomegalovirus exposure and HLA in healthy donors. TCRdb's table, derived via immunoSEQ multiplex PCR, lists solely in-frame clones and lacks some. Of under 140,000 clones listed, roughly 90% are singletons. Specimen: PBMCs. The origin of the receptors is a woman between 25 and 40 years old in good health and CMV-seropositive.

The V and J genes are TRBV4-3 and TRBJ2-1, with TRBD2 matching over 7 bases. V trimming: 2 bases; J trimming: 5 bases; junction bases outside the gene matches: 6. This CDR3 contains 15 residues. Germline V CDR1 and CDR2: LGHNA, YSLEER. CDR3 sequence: CASSQQSGVHNEQFF. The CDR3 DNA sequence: TGCGCCAGCAGCCAACAGAGCGGGGTCCACAATGAGCAGTTCTTC.

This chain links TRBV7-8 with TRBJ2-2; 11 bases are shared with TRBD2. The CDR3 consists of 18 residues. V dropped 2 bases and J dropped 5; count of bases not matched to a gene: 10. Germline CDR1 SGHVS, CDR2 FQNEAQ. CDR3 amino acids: CASSLSRLAGGKTGELFF. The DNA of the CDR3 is TGTGCCAGCAGCTTAAGTCGGCTAGCGGGGGGAAAAACCGGGGAGCTGTTTTTT.

The CDR3 region has the DNA TGTGCCACATCGGGGGGACAGGATCATGAAAAACTGTTTTTT. Translated, it gives CATSGGQDHEKLFF. The rearrangement uses TRBV28 and TRBJ1-4, with 8 bases identical to TRBD1. V lost 10 bases, J lost 6 bases, and 10 bases stayed unmatched. The CDR3 runs to 14 residues. The germline CDR1 and CDR2 sequences are MDHEN and SYDVKM.

This CDR3 is CASSHSTGFLVGYTF. CDR3 nucleotide sequence: TGCGCCAGCAGCCACTCGACAGGGTTTTTAGTAGGCTACACCTTC. The V call is TRBV4-1, the J call TRBJ1-2; 7 bases map to TRBD1. The CDR3 runs to 15 residues. V dropped 3 bases and J dropped 8; count of bases not matched to a gene: 12. CDR1 is MGHRA, CDR2 YSYEKL, per germline.

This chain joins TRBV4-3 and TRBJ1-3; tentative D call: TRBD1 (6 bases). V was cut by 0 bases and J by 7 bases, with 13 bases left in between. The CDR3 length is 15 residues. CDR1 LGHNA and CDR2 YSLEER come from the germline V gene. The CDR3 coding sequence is TGCGCCAGCAGCCAAGATTCCGGGGGGCGGAACACCATATATTTT. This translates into CASSQDSGGRNTIYF.

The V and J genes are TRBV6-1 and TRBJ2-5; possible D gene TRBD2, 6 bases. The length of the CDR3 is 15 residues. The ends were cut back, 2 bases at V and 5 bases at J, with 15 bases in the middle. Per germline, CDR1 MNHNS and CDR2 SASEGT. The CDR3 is CASSELEGGGETQYF. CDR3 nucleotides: TGTGCCAGCAGTGAATTGGAGGGAGGTGGGGAGACCCAGTACTTC.

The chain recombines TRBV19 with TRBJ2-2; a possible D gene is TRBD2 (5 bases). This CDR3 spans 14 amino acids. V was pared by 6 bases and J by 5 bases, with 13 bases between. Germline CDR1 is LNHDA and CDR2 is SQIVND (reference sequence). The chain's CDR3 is CASRSDLATGELFF. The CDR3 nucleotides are TGTGCCAGTAGATCGGATCTAGCAACCGGGGAGCTGTTTTTT.

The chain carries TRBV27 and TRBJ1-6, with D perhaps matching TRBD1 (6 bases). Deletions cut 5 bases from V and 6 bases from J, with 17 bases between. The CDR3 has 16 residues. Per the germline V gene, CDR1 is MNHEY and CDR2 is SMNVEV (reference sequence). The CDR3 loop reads CASSPHPRGGNSPLHF. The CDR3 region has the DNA TGTGCCAGCAGTCCCCATCCTCGAGGGGGTAATTCACCCCTCCACTTT.